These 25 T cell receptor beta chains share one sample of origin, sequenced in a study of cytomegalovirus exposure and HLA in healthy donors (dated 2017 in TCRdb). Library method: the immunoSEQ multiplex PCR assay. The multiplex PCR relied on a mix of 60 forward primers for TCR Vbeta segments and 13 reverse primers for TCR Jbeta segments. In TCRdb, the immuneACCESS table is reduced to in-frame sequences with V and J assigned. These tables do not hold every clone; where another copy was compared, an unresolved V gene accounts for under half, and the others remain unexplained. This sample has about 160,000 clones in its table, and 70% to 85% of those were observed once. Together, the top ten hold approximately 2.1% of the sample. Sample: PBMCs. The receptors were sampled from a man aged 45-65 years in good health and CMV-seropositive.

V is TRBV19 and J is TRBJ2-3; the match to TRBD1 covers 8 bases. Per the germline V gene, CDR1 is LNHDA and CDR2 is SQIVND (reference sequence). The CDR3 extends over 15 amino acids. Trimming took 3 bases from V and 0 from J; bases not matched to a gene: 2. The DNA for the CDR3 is TGTGCCAGTAGTATGGACAGGGTAAGCACAGATACGCAGTATTTT. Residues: CASSMDRVSTDTQYF. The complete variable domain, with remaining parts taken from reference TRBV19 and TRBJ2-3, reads DGGITQSPKYLFRKEGQNVTLSCEQNLNHDAMYWYRQDPGQGLRLIYYSQIVNDFQKGDIAEGYSVSREKKESFPLTVTSAQKNPTAFYLCASSMDRVSTDTQYFGPGTRLTVL.

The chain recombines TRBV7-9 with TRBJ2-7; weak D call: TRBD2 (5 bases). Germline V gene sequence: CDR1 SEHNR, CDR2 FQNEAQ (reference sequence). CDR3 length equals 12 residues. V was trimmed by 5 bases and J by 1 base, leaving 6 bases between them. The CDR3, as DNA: TGTGCCAGCAGCCCGGGGTCCTACGAGCAGTACTTC. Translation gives CASSPGSYEQYF.

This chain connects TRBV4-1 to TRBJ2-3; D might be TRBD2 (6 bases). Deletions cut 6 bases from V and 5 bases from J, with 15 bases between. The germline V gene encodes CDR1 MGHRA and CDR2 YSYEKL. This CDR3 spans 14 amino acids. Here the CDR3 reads CASSHGDLGDTQYF. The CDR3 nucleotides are TGCGCCAGCAGTCATGGGGACTTAGGAGATACGCAGTATTTT.

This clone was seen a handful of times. For the CDR3, the DNA is TGTGCCAGCTCACCACCTAGCGGGGCCACAGATACGCAGTATTTT. Translation gives CASSPPSGATDTQYF. The genes are TRBV18 and TRBJ2-3, with TRBD2 matching over 8 bases. V shed 0 bases and J 2 bases; nucleotides not matched to a gene: 1. CDR1 and CDR2 from the germline V gene are KGHSH and LQKENI. The CDR3 extends over 15 amino acids. Drawing the rest from reference TRBV18 and TRBJ2-3, the complete variable domain is NAGVMQNPRHLVRRRGQEARLRCSPMKGHSHVYWYRQLPEEGLKFMVYLQKENIIDESGMPKERFSAEFPKEGPSILRIQQVVRGDSAAYFCASSPPSGATDTQYFGPGTRLTVL.

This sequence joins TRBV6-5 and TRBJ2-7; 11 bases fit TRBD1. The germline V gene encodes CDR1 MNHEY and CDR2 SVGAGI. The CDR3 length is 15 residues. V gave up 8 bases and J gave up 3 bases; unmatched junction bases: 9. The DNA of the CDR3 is TGTGCCAGCGCTGCCTCCGGGACAGGGGGCTACGAGCAGTACTTC. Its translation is CASAASGTGGYEQYF.

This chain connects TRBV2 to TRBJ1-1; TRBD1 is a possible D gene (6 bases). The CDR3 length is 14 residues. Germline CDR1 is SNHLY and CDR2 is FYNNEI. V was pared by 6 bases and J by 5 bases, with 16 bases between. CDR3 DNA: TGTGCCAGCAGGGGAGTCAGGGGCCGGACTGAAGCTTTCTTT. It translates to CASRGVRGRTEAFF.

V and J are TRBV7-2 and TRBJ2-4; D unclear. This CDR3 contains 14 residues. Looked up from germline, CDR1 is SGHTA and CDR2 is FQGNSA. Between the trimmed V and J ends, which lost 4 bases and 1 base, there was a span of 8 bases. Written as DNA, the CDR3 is TGTGCCAGCAGCTACACAGATGCCAAAAACATTCAGTACTTC. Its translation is CASSYTDAKNIQYF.

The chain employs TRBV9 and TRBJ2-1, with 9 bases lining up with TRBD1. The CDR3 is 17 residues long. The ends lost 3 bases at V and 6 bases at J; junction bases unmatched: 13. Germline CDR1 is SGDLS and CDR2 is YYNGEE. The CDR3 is CASSARPGTGRVNEQFF. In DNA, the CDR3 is TGTGCCAGCAGCGCCAGACCCGGGACAGGGAGGGTCAATGAGCAGTTCTTC.

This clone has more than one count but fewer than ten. CDR3 loop: CASSVPGQKDNEQFF. The CDR3 DNA is TGTGCCAGCAGCGTTCCGGGACAGAAGGACAATGAGCAGTTCTTC. The rearrangement links TRBV9 to TRBJ2-1; TRBD1 aligns across 7 bases. After removal of 2 bases from V and 5 bases from J, the junction contained 7 bases not matched to a gene. The germline gives CDR1 SGDLS, CDR2 YYNGEE. The CDR3 runs to 15 residues.

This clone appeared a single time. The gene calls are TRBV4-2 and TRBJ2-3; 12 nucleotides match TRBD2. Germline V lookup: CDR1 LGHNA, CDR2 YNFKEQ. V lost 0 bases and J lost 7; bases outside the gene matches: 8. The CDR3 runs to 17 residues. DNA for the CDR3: TGTGCCAGCAGCCAAGAGAGTAGGACTAGCGGGGTGAATACGCAGTATTTT. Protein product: CASSQESRTSGVNTQYF.

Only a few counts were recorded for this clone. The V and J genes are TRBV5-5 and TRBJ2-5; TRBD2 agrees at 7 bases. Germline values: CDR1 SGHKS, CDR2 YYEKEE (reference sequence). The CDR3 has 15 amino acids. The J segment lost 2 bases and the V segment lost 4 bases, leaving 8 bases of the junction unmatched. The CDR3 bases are TGTGCCAGCAGCCCAGGACTAGGACGGCAAGAGACCCAGTACTTC. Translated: CASSPGLGRQETQYF.

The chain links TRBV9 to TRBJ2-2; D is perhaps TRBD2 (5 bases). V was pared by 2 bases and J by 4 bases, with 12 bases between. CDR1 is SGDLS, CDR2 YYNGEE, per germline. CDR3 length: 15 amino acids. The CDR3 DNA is TGTGCCAGCAGCGTTCCTACCGCGGGCACCGGGGAGCTGTTTTTT. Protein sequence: CASSVPTAGTGELFF.

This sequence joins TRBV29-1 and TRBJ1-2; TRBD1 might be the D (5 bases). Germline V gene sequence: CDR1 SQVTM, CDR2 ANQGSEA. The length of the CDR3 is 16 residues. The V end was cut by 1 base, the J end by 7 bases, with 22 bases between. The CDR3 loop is CSVEGDNEGRVAGYTF. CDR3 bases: TGCAGCGTTGAAGGGGATAATGAAGGCAGGGTTGCTGGCTACACCTTC.

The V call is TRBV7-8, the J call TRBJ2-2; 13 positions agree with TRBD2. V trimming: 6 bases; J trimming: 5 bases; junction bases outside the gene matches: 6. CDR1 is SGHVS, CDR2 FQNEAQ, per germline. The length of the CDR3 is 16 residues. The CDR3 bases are TGTGCCAGCAGGGAACTAGCGGGGGGGCGTACCGGGGAGCTGTTTTTT. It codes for CASRELAGGRTGELFF.

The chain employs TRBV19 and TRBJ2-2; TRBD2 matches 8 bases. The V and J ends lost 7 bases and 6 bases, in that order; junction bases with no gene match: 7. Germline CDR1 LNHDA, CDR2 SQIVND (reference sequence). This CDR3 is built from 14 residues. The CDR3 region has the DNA TGTGCCAGTAAAAAGATCGGGGGGGCCGGGGAGCTGTTTTTT. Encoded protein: CASKKIGGAGELFF.

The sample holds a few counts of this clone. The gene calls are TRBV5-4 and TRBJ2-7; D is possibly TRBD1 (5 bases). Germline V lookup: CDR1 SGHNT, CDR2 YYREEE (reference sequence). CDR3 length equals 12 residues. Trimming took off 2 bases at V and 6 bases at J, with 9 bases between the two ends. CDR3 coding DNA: TGTGCCAGCAGCTTATGGGGCACCGAGCAGTACTTC. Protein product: CASSLWGTEQYF.

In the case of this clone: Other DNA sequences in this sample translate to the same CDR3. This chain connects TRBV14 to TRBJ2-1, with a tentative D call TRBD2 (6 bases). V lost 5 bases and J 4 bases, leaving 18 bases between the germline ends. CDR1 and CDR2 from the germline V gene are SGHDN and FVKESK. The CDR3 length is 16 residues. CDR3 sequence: CASSALGSGPYNEQFF. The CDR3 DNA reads TGTGCCAGCAGCGCCCTCGGGAGCGGGCCATACAATGAGCAGTTCTTC.

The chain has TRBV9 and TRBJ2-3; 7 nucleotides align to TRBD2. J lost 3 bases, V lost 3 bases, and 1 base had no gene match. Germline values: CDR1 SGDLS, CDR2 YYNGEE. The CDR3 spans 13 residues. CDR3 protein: CASSGGGTDTQYF. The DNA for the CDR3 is TGTGCCAGCAGCGGGGGGGGGACAGATACGCAGTATTTT. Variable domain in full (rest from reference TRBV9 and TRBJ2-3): DSGVTQTPKHLITATGQRVTLRCSPRSGDLSVYWYQQSLDQGLQFLIQYYNGEERAKGNILERFSAQQFPDLHSELNLSSLELGDSALYFCASSGGGTDTQYFGPGTRLTVL.

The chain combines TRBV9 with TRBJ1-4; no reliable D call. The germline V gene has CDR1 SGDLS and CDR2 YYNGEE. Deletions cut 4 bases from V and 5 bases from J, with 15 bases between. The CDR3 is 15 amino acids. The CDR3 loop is CASSKDPRNNEKLFF. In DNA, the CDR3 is TGTGCCAGCAGCAAAGACCCCAGGAACAATGAAAAACTGTTTTTT.

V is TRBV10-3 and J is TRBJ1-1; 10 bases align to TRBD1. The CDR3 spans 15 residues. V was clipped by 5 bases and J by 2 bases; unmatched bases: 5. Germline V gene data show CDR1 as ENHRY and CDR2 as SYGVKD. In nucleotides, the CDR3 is TGTGCCATCAGTTCAAGACAGGGGGCAAACACTGAAGCTTTCTTT. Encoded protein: CAISSRQGANTEAFF.

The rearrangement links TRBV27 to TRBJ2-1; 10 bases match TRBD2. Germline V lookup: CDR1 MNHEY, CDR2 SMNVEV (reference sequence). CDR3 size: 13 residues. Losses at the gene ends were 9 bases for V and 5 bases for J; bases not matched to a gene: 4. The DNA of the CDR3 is TGTGCCAGTAATCTAGCGGGGGACAATGAGCAGTTCTTC. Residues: CASNLAGDNEQFF.

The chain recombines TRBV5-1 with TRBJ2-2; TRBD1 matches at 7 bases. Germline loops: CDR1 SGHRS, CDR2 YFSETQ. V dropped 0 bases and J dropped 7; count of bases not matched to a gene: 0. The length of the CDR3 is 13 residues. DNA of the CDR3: TGCGCCAGCAGCTTGGCAGGGGGCGGGGAGCTGTTTTTT. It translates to CASSLAGGGELFF.

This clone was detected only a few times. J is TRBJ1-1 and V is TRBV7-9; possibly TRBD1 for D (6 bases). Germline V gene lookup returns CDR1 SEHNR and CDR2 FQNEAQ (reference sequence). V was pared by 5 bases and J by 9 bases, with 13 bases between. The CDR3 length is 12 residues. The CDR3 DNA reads TGTGCCAGCAGCCCGCAGGGGATGAAAGCTTTCTTT. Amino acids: CASSPQGMKAFF.

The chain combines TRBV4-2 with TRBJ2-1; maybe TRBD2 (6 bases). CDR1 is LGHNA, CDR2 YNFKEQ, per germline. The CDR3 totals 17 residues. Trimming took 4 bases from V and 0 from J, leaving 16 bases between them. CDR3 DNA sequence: TGTGCCAGCAGCCTCTCCGCCGGGACTTTCTCCTACAATGAGCAGTTCTTC. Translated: CASSLSAGTFSYNEQFF.

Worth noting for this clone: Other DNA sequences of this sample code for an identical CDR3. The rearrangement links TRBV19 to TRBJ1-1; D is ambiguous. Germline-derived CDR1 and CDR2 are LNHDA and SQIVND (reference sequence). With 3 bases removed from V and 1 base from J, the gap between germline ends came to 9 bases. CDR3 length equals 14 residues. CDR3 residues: CASSMRRENTEAFF. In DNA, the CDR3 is TGTGCCAGTAGTATGAGGAGGGAGAACACTGAAGCTTTCTTT.